The text below deals with one T cell receptor beta chain. Its antigen is undetermined. The CDR3 consists of 14 residues. V shed 1 base and J shed 5 bases, with 9 bases lying between them. Per germline, CDR1 SGHTA and CDR2 FQGTGA. This record comes from a study of Tregs in tolerant kidney transplant recipients. Study-wide results and caveats: Antigen-driven expansion was suggested because donor-specific Tregs expanded more than all Tregs in tolerant patients. Some patients' samples used different primers over time, so nucleotide sequences weren't comparable. Findings come from small patient numbers and require larger validation.

Measured with immunoSEQ multiplex PCR; TCRdb has only the in-frame clones, and not every one. The data contain about 83,000 clones, around 98% of them singletons. The sequenced sample was CD4+ T cells from blood, obtained before the transplant. The clonotype was recovered from a human donor who received a combined kidney and bone marrow transplant. The chain couples TRBV7-3 to TRBJ2-1; no clear D gene. The CDR3 sequence: CASSLSTGNNEQFF. The CDR3 DNA sequence: TGTGCCAGCAGCTTAAGCACTGGTAACAATGAGCAGTTCTTC.